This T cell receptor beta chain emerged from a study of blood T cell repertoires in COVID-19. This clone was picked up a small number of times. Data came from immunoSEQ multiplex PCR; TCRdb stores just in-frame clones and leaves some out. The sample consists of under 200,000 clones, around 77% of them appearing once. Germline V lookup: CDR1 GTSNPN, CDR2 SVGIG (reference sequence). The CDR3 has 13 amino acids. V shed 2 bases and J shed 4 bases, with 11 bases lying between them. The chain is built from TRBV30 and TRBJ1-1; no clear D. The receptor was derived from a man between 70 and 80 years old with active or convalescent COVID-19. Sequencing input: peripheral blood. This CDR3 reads CAWSPFFGTEAFF. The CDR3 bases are TGTGCCTGGAGTCCCTTCTTCGGCACTGAAGCTTTCTTT. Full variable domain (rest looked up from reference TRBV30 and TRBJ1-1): SQTIHQWPATLVQPVGSPLSLECTVEGTSNPNLYWYRQAAGRGLQLLFYSVGIGQISSEVPQNLSASRPQDRQFILSSKKLLLSDSGFYLCAWSPFFGTEAFFGQGTRLTVV.